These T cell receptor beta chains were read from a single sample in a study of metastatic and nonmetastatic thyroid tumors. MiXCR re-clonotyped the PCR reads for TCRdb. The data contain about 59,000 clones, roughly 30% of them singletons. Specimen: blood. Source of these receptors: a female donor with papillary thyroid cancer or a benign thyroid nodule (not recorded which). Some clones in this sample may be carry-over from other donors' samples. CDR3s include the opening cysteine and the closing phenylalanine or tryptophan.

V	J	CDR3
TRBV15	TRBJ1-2	CATSRSETAIYGYTF
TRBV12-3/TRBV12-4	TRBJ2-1	CASSPSGRFDEQFF
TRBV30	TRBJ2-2	CAWSALRVAGELFF
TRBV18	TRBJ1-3	CASSSGTTGNTIYF
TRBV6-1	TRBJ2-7	CASSEGLQGVNEQYF
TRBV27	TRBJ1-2	CASSLNSGRGYGYTF
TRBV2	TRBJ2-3	CASRPSTVGGGTQYF
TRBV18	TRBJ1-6	CASSQNYNSPLHF
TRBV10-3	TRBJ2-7	CAVAGGLGYEQYF
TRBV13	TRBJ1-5	CASSLSWGDSNQPQHF
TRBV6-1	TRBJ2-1	CASTPGLGPYNEQFF
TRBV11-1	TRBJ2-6	CASRGAVSTGANVLTF
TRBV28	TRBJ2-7	CASGTSGNDEQYF
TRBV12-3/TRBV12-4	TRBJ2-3	CARSFTGTTADTQYF
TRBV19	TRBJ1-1	CASEDRGNTEAFF
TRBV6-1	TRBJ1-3	CATNSGNTIYF
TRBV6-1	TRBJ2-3	CASSEDRGGTDTQYF
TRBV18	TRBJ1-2	CASSPGDLANYGYTF
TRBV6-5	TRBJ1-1	CASTLQTGWGQRNTEAFF
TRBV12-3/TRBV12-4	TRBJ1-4	CASSLRVEVHGGEKLFF
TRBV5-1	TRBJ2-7	CASSLESGTYEQCF
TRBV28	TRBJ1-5	CASSLTGMRNQPQHF
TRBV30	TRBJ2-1	CAWSDQGQNSYNEQFF